One and the same sample provided the 7 T cell receptor beta chains below, sequenced in a study of blood T cell repertoires in COVID-19. Generated by immunoSEQ multiplex PCR, the TCRdb table keeps only in-frame clones and is missing some. The sample has fewer than 250,000 clones, about 83% seen once. The sample consisted of peripheral blood. These receptors all come from a human donor in a cohort sampled during active COVID-19.

V and J are TRBV5-1 and TRBJ1-2, with D unclear. CDR3 length equals 14 residues. Trimming pared 3 bases from V and 6 bases from J, leaving 15 bases between. Germline V gene sequence: CDR1 SGHRS, CDR2 YFSETQ. CDR3 bases: TGCGCCAGCAGCTCCGGCGGAGAGAGTCATGGCTACACCTTC. Translation: CASSSGGESHGYTF.

This clone was recorded a few times. This chain links TRBV3-1 (or the pseudogene TRBV3-2) with TRBJ1-1, with D maybe TRBD1 (6 bases). Germline-derived CDR1 and CDR2 are LGHDT and YNNKEL (reference sequence). This CDR3 is built from 14 residues. Trimming took 1 base from V and 5 from J, leaving 11 bases between them. CDR3 sequence reads: CASSQVQGGTEAFF. The CDR3 DNA follows: TGTGCCAGCAGCCAAGTACAGGGTGGGACTGAAGCTTTCTTT.

V is TRBV11-2 and J is TRBJ2-5; 7 positions agree with TRBD1. This CDR3 has 14 amino acids. Germline CDR1 SGHAT, CDR2 FQNNGV. J gave up 5 bases and V 2 bases, and 5 bases lay outside the gene matches. CDR3 loop: CASSLWDSRETQYF. DNA of the CDR3: TGTGCCAGCAGCTTATGGGACAGTAGGGAGACCCAGTACTTC.

The rearrangement joins TRBV15 to TRBJ2-3; D is perhaps TRBD1 (6 bases). CDR1 LNHNV and CDR2 YYDKDF come from the germline V gene (reference sequence). Trimming shortened V by 1 base and J by 4 bases, and 9 bases separated the two germline ends. There are 14 residues in the CDR3. The CDR3 here is CATSRVRGADTQYF. CDR3 DNA: TGTGCCACCAGCAGAGTCAGGGGAGCAGATACGCAGTATTTT.

The chain combines TRBV18 with TRBJ2-7; maybe TRBD2 (5 bases). Trimming took 2 bases from V and 6 from J, leaving 11 bases between them. Germline V gene lookup returns CDR1 KGHSH and CDR2 LQKENI. The CDR3 contains 13 residues. The DNA for the CDR3 is TGTGCCAGCTCACCAAATTTGGCGGGCGAGCAGTACTTC. Protein product: CASSPNLAGEQYF.

A word on this clone: In the same sample, other DNA sequences code for this CDR3. This chain connects TRBV20-1 to TRBJ2-7; D ambiguous. Per the germline V gene, CDR1 is DFQATT and CDR2 is SNEGSKA (reference sequence). Trimming left V 4 bases short and J 2 bases short, with 6 bases between. The CDR3 covers 11 residues. CDR3 in amino acids: CSATGAYEQYF. The CDR3 DNA reads TGCAGTGCTACCGGAGCCTACGAGCAGTACTTC.

The genes are TRBV5-1 and TRBJ2-1; D possibly corresponds to TRBD2 (5 bases). The CDR3 has 15 amino acids. V was cut by 4 bases and J by 7 bases, with 18 bases left in between. CDR1 and CDR2 from the germline V gene are SGHRS and YFSETQ. In DNA, the CDR3 is TGCGCCAGCAGCCCTCCCGCTCCTAGCTTTAATGAGCAGTTCTTC. It is translated as CASSPPAPSFNEQFF.